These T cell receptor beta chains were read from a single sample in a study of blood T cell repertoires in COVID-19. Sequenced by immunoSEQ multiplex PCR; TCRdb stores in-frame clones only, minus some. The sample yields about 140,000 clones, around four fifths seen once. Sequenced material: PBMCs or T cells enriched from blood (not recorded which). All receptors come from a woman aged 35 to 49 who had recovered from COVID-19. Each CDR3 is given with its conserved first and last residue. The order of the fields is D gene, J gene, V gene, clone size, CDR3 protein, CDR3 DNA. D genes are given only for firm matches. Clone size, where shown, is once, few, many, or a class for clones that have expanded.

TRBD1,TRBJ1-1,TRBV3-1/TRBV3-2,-,CASSPPGGGNTEAFF,TGTGCCAGCAGCCCCCCGGGAGGGGGCAACACTGAAGCTTTCTTT
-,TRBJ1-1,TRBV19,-,CASSSIGTEAFF,TGTGCCAGTAGTTCCATCGGCACTGAAGCTTTCTTT
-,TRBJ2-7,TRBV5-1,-,CASSLGGYEQYF,TGCGCCAGCAGCTTAGGGGGCTACGAGCAGTACTTC
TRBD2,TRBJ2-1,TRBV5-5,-,CASSRGSSGRPINEQFF,TGTGCCAGCAGCCGCGGTTCGAGCGGGAGACCTATCAATGAGCAGTTCTTC
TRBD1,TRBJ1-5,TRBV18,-,CASSGTGTINQPQHF,TGTGCCAGCTCAGGGACAGGGACTATCAATCAGCCCCAGCATTTT
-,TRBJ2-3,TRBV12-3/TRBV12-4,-,CASSLARVDTQYF,TGTGCCAGCAGTTTAGCCAGGGTGGATACGCAGTATTTT
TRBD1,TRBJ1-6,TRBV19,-,CASTPGGFSPLHF,TGTGCCAGTACCCCAGGGGGCTTTTCACCCCTCCACTTT
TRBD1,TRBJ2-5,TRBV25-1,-,CELRGHQETQYF,TGTGAGCTCAGGGGGCACCAAGAGACCCAGTACTTC
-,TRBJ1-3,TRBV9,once,CASSEQSSGNTIYF,TGTGCCAGCAGCGAACAGAGCTCTGGAAACACCATATATTTT
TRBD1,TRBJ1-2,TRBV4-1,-,CASSPTGFNYGYTF,TGCGCCAGCAGCCCGACAGGGTTTAACTATGGCTACACCTTC
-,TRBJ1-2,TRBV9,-,CASSVASRDNGYTF,TGTGCCAGCAGCGTAGCTTCCCGGGATAATGGCTACACCTTC
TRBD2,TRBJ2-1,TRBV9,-,CASSASGSNNEQFF,TGTGCCAGCAGCGCCAGCGGGAGCAACAATGAGCAGTTCTTC
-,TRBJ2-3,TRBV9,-,CASSLSPPDTQYF,TGTGCCAGCAGCCTCTCTCCCCCAGATACGCAGTATTTT
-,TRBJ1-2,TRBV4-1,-,CASSQEPARVYGYTF,TGCGCCAGCAGCCAAGAACCGGCCAGGGTGTATGGCTACACCTTC
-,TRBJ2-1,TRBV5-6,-,CASSLGGPLFF,TGTGCCAGCAGCTTGGGGGGGCCGTTGTTCTTC
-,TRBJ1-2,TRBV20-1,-,CSAGFPEFYTF,TGCAGTGCTGGATTCCCGGAGTTCTACACCTTC
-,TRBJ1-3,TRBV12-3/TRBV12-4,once,CASSLKFRDTIYF,TGTGCCAGCAGTTTGAAATTCAGGGACACCATATATTTT
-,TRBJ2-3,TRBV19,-,CASVSGTDTQYF,TGTGCCAGCGTTAGCGGCACAGATACGCAGTATTTT
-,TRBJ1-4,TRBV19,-,CASLSGDVRKLFF,TGTGCCAGTCTCTCAGGGGATGTCCGGAAACTGTTTTTT
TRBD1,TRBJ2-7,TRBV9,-,CASSPRDRVYEQYF,TGTGCCAGCAGCCCACGGGACAGGGTATACGAGCAGTACTTC
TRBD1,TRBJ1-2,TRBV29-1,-,CSVGPGQGYGYTF,TGCAGCGTCGGCCCTGGACAGGGGTATGGCTACACCTTC
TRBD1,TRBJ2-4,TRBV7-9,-,CASSSSTGGGKNIQYF,TGTGCCAGCAGCTCATCGACAGGGGGCGGCAAAAACATTCAGTACTTC
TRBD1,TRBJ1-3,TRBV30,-,CAWSDGTGGNTIYF,TGTGCCTGGAGTGACGGGACAGGGGGAAACACCATATATTTT
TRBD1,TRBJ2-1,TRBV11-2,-,CASSSGTGIYNEQFF,TGTGCCAGCAGCTCCGGGACAGGGATTTACAATGAGCAGTTCTTC
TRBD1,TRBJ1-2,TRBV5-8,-,CASSLAGQMTNYGYTF,TGTGCCAGCAGCTTGGCGGGACAGATGACTAACTATGGCTACACCTTC
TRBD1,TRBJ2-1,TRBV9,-,CASSPDPRGQGAGDEQFF,TGTGCCAGCAGCCCCGATCCCAGAGGTCAGGGGGCTGGGGATGAGCAGTTCTTC
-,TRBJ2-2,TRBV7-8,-,CASSLSGGLVAGELFF,TGTGCCAGCAGCTTATCAGGGGGACTAGTGGCCGGGGAGCTGTTTTTT
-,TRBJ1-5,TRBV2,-,CASSPQYSNQPQHF,TGTGCCAGCAGCCCCCAGTATAGCAATCAGCCCCAGCATTTT
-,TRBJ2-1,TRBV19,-,CASSIGLHAWQFF,TGTGCCAGTAGTATCGGACTTCACGCCTGGCAGTTCTTC
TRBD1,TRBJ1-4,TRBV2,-,CASRLRQGNEKLFF,TGTGCCAGCAGATTAAGACAGGGAAATGAAAAACTGTTTTTT
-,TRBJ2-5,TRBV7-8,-,CASSGRGQETQYF,TGTGCCAGCAGCGGGAGGGGGCAAGAGACCCAGTACTTC
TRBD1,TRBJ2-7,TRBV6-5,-,CASSYPDRGSEQYF,TGTGCCAGCAGTTACCCTGACAGGGGCTCCGAGCAGTACTTC
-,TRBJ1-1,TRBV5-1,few,CASSLREQGSNTEAFF,TGCGCCAGCAGCTTGCGGGAACAGGGTTCGAACACTGAAGCTTTCTTT
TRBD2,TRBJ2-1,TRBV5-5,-,CASSLGPHRRGSDNEQFF,TGTGCCAGCAGCTTGGGGCCCCACCGGCGGGGGAGTGACAATGAGCAGTTCTTC
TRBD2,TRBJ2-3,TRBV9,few,CASSISGRAGVDTQYF,TGTGCCAGCAGCATCAGCGGGAGGGCCGGGGTAGATACGCAGTATTTT
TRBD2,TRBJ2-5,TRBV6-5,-,CASRPLGGAGETQYF,TGTGCCAGCAGACCCCTCGGGGGGGCGGGGGAGACCCAGTACTTC
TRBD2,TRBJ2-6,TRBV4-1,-,CASSQDPSGSAGANVLTF,TGCGCCAGCAGCCAAGACCCTAGCGGGAGTGCTGGGGCCAACGTCCTGACTTTC
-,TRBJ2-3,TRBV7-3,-,CASSLDSESGTQYF,TGTGCCAGCAGCTTGGACTCCGAGTCGGGTACGCAGTATTTT
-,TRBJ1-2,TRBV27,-,CASSLSGGDGYTF,TGTGCCAGCAGTTTATCGGGAGGGGACGGCTACACCTTC
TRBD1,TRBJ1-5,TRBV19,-,CASSIDGTGGASNQPQHF,TGTGCCAGTAGTATAGATGGGACAGGGGGCGCAAGCAATCAGCCCCAGCATTTT
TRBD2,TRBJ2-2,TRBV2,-,CASSPTSGRAAGELFF,TGTGCCAGCAGTCCGACTAGCGGGAGGGCCGCCGGGGAGCTGTTTTTT
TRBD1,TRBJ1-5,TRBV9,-,CASSPFDRENQPQHF,TGTGCCAGCAGCCCCTTCGACAGGGAGAATCAGCCCCAGCATTTT
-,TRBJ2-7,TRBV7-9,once,CASSPSGDTYEQYF,TGTGCCAGCAGCCCCTCAGGGGATACCTACGAGCAGTACTTC
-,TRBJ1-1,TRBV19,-,CASSTLPREYAFF,TGTGCCAGTAGTACCCTACCGCGGGAATATGCTTTCTTT
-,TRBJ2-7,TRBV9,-,CASSVGVTSYEQYF,TGTGCCAGCAGCGTAGGAGTTACTAGCTACGAGCAGTACTTC
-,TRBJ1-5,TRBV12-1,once,CARKKRTGNQPQHF,TGTGCCAGAAAAAAAAGGACAGGCAATCAGCCCCAGCATTTT
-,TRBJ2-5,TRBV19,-,CASSMISGFDRPRTQYF,TGTGCCAGTAGTATGATTTCTGGATTCGACAGGCCCAGGACCCAGTACTTC
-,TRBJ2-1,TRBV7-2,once,CASSLVRSDPYNEQFF,TGTGCCAGCAGCTTAGTTCGTAGCGACCCCTACAATGAGCAGTTCTTC
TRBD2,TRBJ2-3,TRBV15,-,CATSIRVAGGGTDTQYF,TGTGCCACCAGCATTCGCGTAGCGGGAGGAGGGACAGATACGCAGTATTTT
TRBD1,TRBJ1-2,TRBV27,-,CASSSQGAHYGYTF,TGTGCCAGCAGTTCACAGGGGGCGCATTATGGCTACACCTTC
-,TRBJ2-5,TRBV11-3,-,CASSAGTQETQYF,TGTGCCAGCAGCGCCGGGACACAAGAGACCCAGTACTTC
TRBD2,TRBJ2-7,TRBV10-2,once,CASRPGLAGAYEQYF,TGCGCCAGCAGACCTGGACTAGCGGGAGCCTACGAGCAGTACTTC
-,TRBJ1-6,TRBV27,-,CASSTRQSSYNSPLHF,TGTGCCAGCAGTACGAGACAGAGCTCCTATAATTCACCCCTCCACTTT
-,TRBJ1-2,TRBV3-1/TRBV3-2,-,CASSQDRRGGLGYTF,TGTGCCAGCAGCCAAGACCGCCGGGGAGGGCTGGGCTACACCTTC
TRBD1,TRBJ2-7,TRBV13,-,CASSLGTGSSYEQYF,TGTGCCAGCAGCTTAGGGACAGGGAGCTCCTACGAGCAGTACTTC
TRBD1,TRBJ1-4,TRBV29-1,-,CSHRGMDEKLFF,TGCTCCCACAGGGGGATGGATGAAAAACTGTTTTTT
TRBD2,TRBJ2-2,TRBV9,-,CASSGAGAGELFF,TGTGCCAGCAGCGGAGCGGGAGCCGGGGAGCTGTTTTTT
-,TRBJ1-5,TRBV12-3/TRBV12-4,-,CASRVRGQPQHF,TGTGCCAGCAGGGTAAGAGGCCAGCCCCAGCATTTT